A selection of T cell receptor beta chains follows, all from one sample in a study of identical twins. TCRdb reprocessed the 5' RACE reads via MiXCR and lists one record per CDR3 protein. The table has hundreds of thousands of distinct CDR3 sequences, about 20% seen once; the top ten hold around 4.5%. A further study also used this sample, focusing on T cells expressing NK-cell markers.

The sample was PBMCs. The source of these receptors is a woman between 18 and 29 years old in good health. Each CDR3 is given with its conserved first and last residue. Fields, in order: D gene, clone size, J gene, V gene, CDR3 protein, CDR3 DNA. The D gene is left open where the match is weak. Not every row has a clone size; where given, it reads once, few, many or a size class.

d_gene: .; abundance: few; j_gene: TRBJ2-6; v_gene: TRBV4-3; CDR3aa: CASSLGVPGANVLTF; CDR3nt: TGCGCCAGCAGCCTAGGGGTCCCTGGGGCCAACGTCCTGACTTTC
d_gene: TRBD1; abundance: once; j_gene: TRBJ1-5; v_gene: TRBV28; CDR3aa: CASSSADRARQPQHF; CDR3nt: TGTGCCAGCAGTTCCGCCGACAGGGCTCGGCAGCCCCAGCATTTT
d_gene: .; abundance: few; j_gene: TRBJ2-3; v_gene: TRBV10-3; CDR3aa: CAISDPGRGTDTQYF; CDR3nt: TGTGCCATCAGTGACCCAGGCCGGGGCACAGATACGCAGTATTTT
d_gene: TRBD1; abundance: .; j_gene: TRBJ1-3; v_gene: TRBV7-6; CDR3aa: CASSHGGQGWNTIYF; CDR3nt: TGTGCCAGCAGCCATGGGGGACAGGGGTGGAACACCATATATTTT
d_gene: TRBD1; abundance: .; j_gene: TRBJ2-7; v_gene: TRBV6-5; CDR3aa: CASSYDDRASYEQYF; CDR3nt: TGTGCCAGCAGTTACGATGACAGGGCAAGCTACGAGCAGTACTTC
d_gene: .; abundance: few; j_gene: TRBJ2-7; v_gene: TRBV10-3; CDR3aa: CAISEWDEQYF; CDR3nt: TGTGCCATCAGTGAGTGGGACGAGCAGTACTTC
d_gene: .; abundance: few; j_gene: TRBJ2-1; v_gene: TRBV6-5; CDR3aa: CASSYMEDNEQFF; CDR3nt: TGTGCCAGCAGTTACATGGAGGACAATGAGCAGTTCTTC
d_gene: .; abundance: .; j_gene: TRBJ2-7; v_gene: TRBV7-9; CDR3aa: CASSLDDRPYEQYF; CDR3nt: TGTGCCAGCAGCTTAGATGACAGGCCCTACGAGCAGTACTTC
d_gene: .; abundance: many; j_gene: TRBJ1-3; v_gene: TRBV12-3/TRBV12-4; CDR3aa: CASSSGYTIYF; CDR3nt: TGTGCCAGCAGTTCAGGATACACCATATATTTT
d_gene: .; abundance: many; j_gene: TRBJ1-2; v_gene: TRBV20-1; CDR3aa: CSASHGSNYGYTF; CDR3nt: TGCAGTGCTTCGCACGGTTCTAACTATGGCTACACCTTC
d_gene: TRBD2; abundance: .; j_gene: TRBJ2-1; v_gene: TRBV10-3; CDR3aa: CAISGLAGESGEQFF; CDR3nt: TGTGCCATCAGTGGGCTAGCGGGAGAAAGCGGGGAGCAGTTCTTC
d_gene: .; abundance: few; j_gene: TRBJ2-7; v_gene: TRBV6-5; CDR3aa: CASSYVVTNPYEQYF; CDR3nt: TGTGCCAGCAGTTACGTGGTCACCAACCCCTACGAGCAGTACTTC
d_gene: .; abundance: .; j_gene: TRBJ2-7; v_gene: TRBV12-3/TRBV12-4; CDR3aa: CASSFPPSLRQYF; CDR3nt: TGTGCCAGCAGTTTTCCCCCCTCCCTAAGGCAGTACTTC
d_gene: .; abundance: few; j_gene: TRBJ2-1; v_gene: TRBV7-7; CDR3aa: CASSPQLAGEQFF; CDR3nt: TGTGCCAGCAGCCCTCAACTAGCCGGTGAGCAGTTCTTC
d_gene: .; abundance: few; j_gene: TRBJ1-2; v_gene: TRBV7-2; CDR3aa: CATRRDGSLYGYTF; CDR3nt: TGTGCCACTCGACGGGACGGATCTTTGTATGGCTACACCTTC
d_gene: .; abundance: .; j_gene: TRBJ1-2; v_gene: TRBV20-1; CDR3aa: CSARGFTENYGYTF; CDR3nt: TGCAGTGCTAGGGGGTTTACTGAAAACTATGGCTACACCTTC
d_gene: .; abundance: .; j_gene: TRBJ2-7; v_gene: TRBV20-1; CDR3aa: CSARDWARAYEQYF; CDR3nt: TGCAGTGCTAGAGATTGGGCCAGAGCCTACGAGCAGTACTTC
d_gene: .; abundance: few; j_gene: TRBJ1-5; v_gene: TRBV20-1; CDR3aa: CSAIQGGQKNQPQHF; CDR3nt: TGCAGTGCTATCCAGGGTGGCCAGAAAAATCAGCCCCAGCATTTT
d_gene: .; abundance: few; j_gene: TRBJ2-3; v_gene: TRBV7-2; CDR3aa: CASSFSPGADTQYF; CDR3nt: TGTGCCAGCAGCTTTTCCCCAGGGGCAGATACGCAGTATTTT
d_gene: .; abundance: few; j_gene: TRBJ1-6; v_gene: TRBV4-3; CDR3aa: CASSQGRGNSPLHF; CDR3nt: TGCGCCAGCAGCCAGGGGAGGGGGAATTCACCCCTCCACTTT
d_gene: .; abundance: .; j_gene: TRBJ2-2; v_gene: TRBV6-5; CDR3aa: CASSYAQGTGELFF; CDR3nt: TGTGCCAGCAGTTATGCACAGGGTACCGGGGAGCTGTTTTTT
d_gene: TRBD2; abundance: .; j_gene: TRBJ2-7; v_gene: TRBV29-1; CDR3aa: CSVLTSGSYEQYF; CDR3nt: TGCAGCGTTCTGACTAGCGGATCCTACGAGCAGTACTTC
d_gene: .; abundance: many; j_gene: TRBJ2-7; v_gene: TRBV5-1; CDR3aa: CASSLTGTGSYEQYF; CDR3nt: TGCGCCAGCAGCTTGACAGGGACGGGTTCCTACGAGCAGTACTTC
d_gene: .; abundance: .; j_gene: TRBJ2-1; v_gene: TRBV20-1; CDR3aa: CSATRRGNEQFF; CDR3nt: TGCAGTGCTACTCGCAGGGGAAATGAGCAGTTCTTC
d_gene: .; abundance: few; j_gene: TRBJ1-5; v_gene: TRBV20-1; CDR3aa: CSARGGPDQPQHF; CDR3nt: TGCAGTGCTAGAGGGGGACCCGATCAGCCCCAGCATTTT
d_gene: .; abundance: many; j_gene: TRBJ2-1; v_gene: TRBV10-3; CDR3aa: CAITDPGTKYNEQFF; CDR3nt: TGTGCCATCACCGACCCGGGGACAAAGTACAATGAGCAGTTCTTC
d_gene: .; abundance: many; j_gene: TRBJ2-5; v_gene: TRBV12-3/TRBV12-4; CDR3aa: CASSLLDSQETQYF; CDR3nt: TGTGCCAGCAGTTTACTAGACAGCCAAGAGACCCAGTACTTC
d_gene: .; abundance: many; j_gene: TRBJ2-1; v_gene: TRBV6-5; CDR3aa: CASSFGRSNEQFF; CDR3nt: TGTGCCAGCAGTTTCGGACGATCAAATGAGCAGTTCTTC
d_gene: .; abundance: few; j_gene: TRBJ2-1; v_gene: TRBV30; CDR3aa: CAWDLTEQFF; CDR3nt: TGTGCCTGGGATCTAACTGAGCAGTTCTTC
d_gene: .; abundance: .; j_gene: TRBJ2-7; v_gene: TRBV28; CDR3aa: CASSRLRYEQYF; CDR3nt: TGTGCCAGCAGTCGCCTTCGCTACGAGCAGTACTTC
d_gene: TRBD1; abundance: .; j_gene: TRBJ1-1; v_gene: TRBV30; CDR3aa: CACTWTYRGNTEAFF; CDR3nt: TGTGCCTGCACTTGGACCTACAGGGGGAACACTGAAGCTTTCTTT
d_gene: .; abundance: few; j_gene: TRBJ1-2; v_gene: TRBV5-5; CDR3aa: CASSLRDSGYTF; CDR3nt: TGTGCCAGCAGCTTAAGGGACTCAGGCTACACCTTC
d_gene: .; abundance: .; j_gene: TRBJ2-1; v_gene: TRBV6-5; CDR3aa: CASSYRRPDNEQFF; CDR3nt: TGTGCCAGCAGTTATAGGCGGCCAGACAATGAGCAGTTCTTC
d_gene: .; abundance: few; j_gene: TRBJ2-5; v_gene: TRBV7-2; CDR3aa: CASSSLLAPGETQYF; CDR3nt: TGTGCCAGCAGCTCCCTTCTAGCGCCTGGGGAGACCCAGTACTTC
d_gene: .; abundance: few; j_gene: TRBJ1-1; v_gene: TRBV20-1; CDR3aa: CSVKGHRDTEAFF; CDR3nt: TGCAGTGTTAAAGGGCACCGGGACACTGAAGCTTTCTTT
d_gene: .; abundance: .; j_gene: TRBJ1-6; v_gene: TRBV12-3/TRBV12-4; CDR3aa: CASSRSGSPLHF; CDR3nt: TGTGCCAGCAGTAGGTCGGGCTCACCCCTCCACTTT
d_gene: TRBD2; abundance: .; j_gene: TRBJ2-1; v_gene: TRBV9; CDR3aa: CASSLIGTTSEQFF; CDR3nt: TGTGCCAGCAGCCTCATCGGGACTACTAGTGAGCAGTTCTTC
d_gene: .; abundance: .; j_gene: TRBJ2-3; v_gene: TRBV18; CDR3aa: CASSPQSGSTDTQYF; CDR3nt: TGTGCCAGCTCACCACAATCCGGGAGCACAGATACGCAGTATTTT
d_gene: .; abundance: .; j_gene: TRBJ2-3; v_gene: TRBV20-1; CDR3aa: CSASGGGSTTDTQYF; CDR3nt: TGCAGTGCTAGTGGTGGGGGCAGTACCACAGATACGCAGTATTTT
d_gene: .; abundance: few; j_gene: TRBJ2-1; v_gene: TRBV7-9; CDR3aa: CASSARTDGLEQFF; CDR3nt: TGTGCCAGCAGCGCGCGGACGGATGGGCTTGAGCAGTTCTTC
d_gene: .; abundance: few; j_gene: TRBJ2-1; v_gene: TRBV20-1; CDR3aa: CSAPRMDYNEQFF; CDR3nt: TGCAGTGCCCCTCGCATGGACTACAATGAGCAGTTCTTC
d_gene: .; abundance: .; j_gene: TRBJ2-1; v_gene: TRBV6-1; CDR3aa: CASSRLVSDYNEQFF; CDR3nt: TGTGCCAGCAGCCGACTAGTTTCTGACTACAATGAGCAGTTCTTC
d_gene: TRBD1; abundance: few; j_gene: TRBJ2-1; v_gene: TRBV7-2; CDR3aa: CASSWFSGTGTYNEQFF; CDR3nt: TGTGCCAGCAGCTGGTTTTCCGGGACAGGGACCTACAATGAGCAGTTCTTC
d_gene: .; abundance: .; j_gene: TRBJ2-2; v_gene: TRBV5-1; CDR3aa: CASSLEPSGKLFF; CDR3nt: TGCGCCAGCAGCCTCGAACCGTCGGGGAAGCTGTTTTTT
d_gene: .; abundance: many; j_gene: TRBJ1-1; v_gene: TRBV10-3; CDR3aa: CAISGQNTEAFF; CDR3nt: TGTGCCATCAGTGGGCAGAACACTGAAGCTTTCTTT